This T cell receptor beta chain was recorded in a study of OX40 agonist ivuxolimab in advanced cancers. Study-wide context: Dose-escalation patients were diagnosed with hepatocellular carcinoma, melanoma, renal cell cancer or head and neck cancer. Prior therapy, whether anti-PD-1, anti-PD-L1 or anti-CTLA-4, was allowed, and more than 35% had some.

Findings and caveats of the study: Circulating CD4+ and CD8+ T cells showed clonal expansion by week 6 at 0.1 to 3.0 mg/kg. Partial responders at 0.1-3.0 mg/kg had among the lowest clonal expansion.

Clones were sequenced by immunoSEQ multiplex PCR, and TCRdb holds only the in-frame ones, with some missing. The data contain more than 60,000 clones, approximately 84% of them singletons. V trimming: 3 bases; J trimming: 5 bases; junction bases outside the gene matches: 6. The CDR3 loop spans 14 amino acids. Germline V gene lookup returns CDR1 SGHNT and CDR2 YYREEE (reference sequence). As regards this clone: Antigen specificity is unknown.

The source material was CD4+ or CD8+ T cells sorted from blood, sampled in a trial of the OX40 agonist ivuxolimab. This receptor was taken from an adult with an advanced solid tumor such as melanoma, head and neck, liver or kidney cancer. The gene calls are TRBV5-4 and TRBJ2-7; 9 bases are shared with TRBD1. CDR3 residues: CASSWGTGLNEQYF. CDR3 nucleotide sequence: TGTGCCAGCAGCTGGGGGACAGGGTTAAACGAGCAGTACTTC.